Listed below are T cell receptor beta chains from one sample, sequenced in a study of shared clonotypes between healthy human individuals. Using immunoSEQ multiplex PCR, the repertoire was profiled, and TCRdb retains in-frame clones only, with some absent. The sample contains approximately 530,000 clones, around 95% of which appear only once. Sequenced input: naive CD4+ T cells sorted from blood. The receptors stem from a woman aged 30 to 39 in good health. CDR3s include the opening cysteine and the closing phenylalanine or tryptophan. The order of the fields is clone size, J gene, V gene, D gene, CDR3 DNA, CDR3 protein. D genes are given only for firm matches. The size field is filled for only some rows; it gives once, few, many or a size class.

NA	TRBJ2-5	TRBV28	NA	TGTGCCAGCAGTTTATTCCAAGAGACCCAGTACTTC	CASSLFQETQYF
NA	TRBJ2-3	TRBV6-5	NA	TGTGCCAGCAGGAGAAGCACAGATACGCAGTATTTT	CASRRSTDTQYF
NA	TRBJ2-1	TRBV19	TRBD1	TGTGCCAGTAAGGGGACAGGGGCTAGCAATGAGCAGTTCTTC	CASKGTGASNEQFF
once	TRBJ2-7	TRBV6-1	TRBD2	TGTGCCAGCAGCTTCGGACTAGCGGGAATCTACGAGCAGTACTTC	CASSFGLAGIYEQYF
NA	TRBJ1-2	TRBV18	TRBD1	TGTGCCAGCTCACCGCAGGACAGGGGCATCGGCTATGGCTACACCTTC	CASSPQDRGIGYGYTF
NA	TRBJ1-2	TRBV10-3	TRBD1	TGTGCCATCACCTATACAGGGGTGGGTGGCTACACCTTC	CAITYTGVGGYTF
NA	TRBJ1-1	TRBV15	NA	TGTGCCACCAGCCGACAGTTTGACACTGAAGCTTTCTTT	CATSRQFDTEAFF
NA	TRBJ2-1	TRBV28	NA	TGTGCCAGCAGTTTAGCTAGCGATGTCTACAATGAGCAGTTCTTC	CASSLASDVYNEQFF
NA	TRBJ2-3	TRBV15	NA	TGTGCCACCAGCAGAGCGGTCTATTGGCGATCCGTTTCAGATACGCAGTATTTT	CATSRAVYWRSVSDTQYF
NA	TRBJ1-1	TRBV4-1	NA	TGCGCCAGCAGCCAAGATTATAGTTTCACTGAAGCTTTCTTT	CASSQDYSFTEAFF
NA	TRBJ2-7	TRBV21-1	NA	TGTGCCAGCAGCAAAAAGGACTCAATCTACGAGCAGTACTTC	CASSKKDSIYEQYF
NA	TRBJ2-1	TRBV4-1	TRBD2	TGCGCCAGCAGCCAAGGCTGGGCTAGCGGGAGTGACAATGAGCAGTTCTTC	CASSQGWASGSDNEQFF
NA	TRBJ2-7	TRBV5-3	TRBD2	TGTGCCAGGACTACTAGCGAGCACCACGAGCAGTACTTC	CARTTSEHHEQYF
NA	TRBJ1-4	TRBV21-1	NA	TGTGCCAGCAGCACACAAAGGGGTCCTACTAATGAAAAACTGTTTTTT	CASSTQRGPTNEKLFF
NA	TRBJ2-4	TRBV6-6	TRBD2	TGTGCCAGCAGCCCCTGGGGGAGGGGCGAGGGAAACATTCAGTACTTC	CASSPWGRGEGNIQYF
NA	TRBJ2-7	TRBV10-2	NA	TGCGCCAGCAGTGACACCTACGAGCAGTACTTC	CASSDTYEQYF
NA	TRBJ1-5	TRBV11-1	NA	TGTGCCAGCAGCGCACGTCGGGACGGCAATCAGCCCCAGCATTTT	CASSARRDGNQPQHF
once	TRBJ2-5	TRBV5-1	TRBD1	TGCGCCAGCAGCTACGGGACAGGGGACGAGACCCAGTACTTC	CASSYGTGDETQYF
NA	TRBJ2-4	TRBV2	NA	TGTGCCAGCAAGGCGGAAATAGCCAAAAACATTCAGTACTTC	CASKAEIAKNIQYF
NA	TRBJ2-1	TRBV7-2	NA	TGTGCCAGCAGCCGATATACTACCGGGACCCACAATGAGCAGTTCTTC	CASSRYTTGTHNEQFF
NA	TRBJ1-2	TRBV28	NA	TGTGCCAGCGGCCCCGGGGGGGCAACCAACTATGGCTACACCTTC	CASGPGGATNYGYTF
NA	TRBJ2-5	TRBV5-8	NA	TGTGCCAGCATTTCCGTAGGGGAGACCCAGTACTTC	CASISVGETQYF
NA	TRBJ2-2	TRBV6-1	NA	TGTGCCAGCAGTAAGGGACTTTCCGCCGGGGAGCTGTTTTTT	CASSKGLSAGELFF
NA	TRBJ2-3	TRBV5-4	TRBD2	TGTGCCAGCAGTCGTACTAGCGGGAGTAACACAGATACGCAGTATTTT	CASSRTSGSNTDTQYF
NA	TRBJ2-1	TRBV5-6	NA	TGTGCCAGCAGTATACGGACCCGGCAGTTCTTC	CASSIRTRQFF
NA	TRBJ2-6	TRBV6-1	NA	TGTGCCAGCAGTGGGGATCAGTTCCCCTCTGGGGCCAACGTCCTGACTTTC	CASSGDQFPSGANVLTF
NA	TRBJ2-2	TRBV19	NA	TGTGCCAGTAGTAGATCCCAACCAGTGAACACCGGGGAGCTGTTTTTT	CASSRSQPVNTGELFF
once	TRBJ1-5	TRBV19	TRBD1	TGTGCCAGTAGTACGGTGGGACAGGGGGCATGGCAGCCCCAGCATTTT	CASSTVGQGAWQPQHF
NA	TRBJ2-1	TRBV11-2	TRBD2	TGTGCCAGCAGCTTAAAGAGGGAGGGCCTAGATGAGCAGTTCTTC	CASSLKREGLDEQFF
NA	TRBJ2-3	TRBV28	TRBD1	TGTGCCAGCAGTTTAACAGGGGTCATAGAGGATACGCAGTATTTT	CASSLTGVIEDTQYF
NA	TRBJ1-4	TRBV2	NA	TGTGCCAGCAGTGTCAAAAATGAAAAACTGTTTTTT	CASSVKNEKLFF
NA	TRBJ1-2	TRBV7-9	TRBD1	TGTGCCAGCAGCTTAGAACAGGGGAGGGGCTACACCTTC	CASSLEQGRGYTF
NA	TRBJ1-1	TRBV19	TRBD1	TGTGCCAGTAGTGGCCGGGGACAGCTGAACACTGAAGCTTTCTTT	CASSGRGQLNTEAFF
once	TRBJ2-2	TRBV4-1	NA	TGCGCCAGCAGCCAAGATGGGGGGCGGGACACCGGGGAGCTGTTTTTT	CASSQDGGRDTGELFF
NA	TRBJ2-1	TRBV19	TRBD2	TGTGCCAGTAGTAGAACCGGGACTAGCGGGCCCCCCAGTGAGCAGTTCTTC	CASSRTGTSGPPSEQFF
NA	TRBJ2-5	TRBV6-6	TRBD1	TGTGCCAGCAGAGCTACCGACGGACAGGGGGAAGAGACCCAGTACTTC	CASRATDGQGEETQYF
NA	TRBJ2-1	TRBV7-9	NA	TGTGCCAGCAGCTTAGGCACAGGGTACAATGAGCAGTTCTTC	CASSLGTGYNEQFF
once	TRBJ2-3	TRBV20-1	NA	TGCAGAAGCTTCACAGATACGCAGTATTTT	CRSFTDTQYF
NA	TRBJ1-4	TRBV6-6	NA	TGTGCCAGCAGTTACGGGCCGAATAATGAAAAACTGTTTTTT	CASSYGPNNEKLFF
NA	TRBJ2-7	TRBV28	TRBD1	TGTGCCAGCAGGGGACAGGGTAGCGAGCAGTACTTC	CASRGQGSEQYF
NA	TRBJ1-5	TRBV27	TRBD1	TGTGCCAGTTCGACAGGGCTGAGCAATCAGCCCCAGCATTTT	CASSTGLSNQPQHF
NA	TRBJ2-7	TRBV28	NA	TGTGCCAGCAGATCACCCGAGGGGCCCTACGAGCAGTACTTC	CASRSPEGPYEQYF